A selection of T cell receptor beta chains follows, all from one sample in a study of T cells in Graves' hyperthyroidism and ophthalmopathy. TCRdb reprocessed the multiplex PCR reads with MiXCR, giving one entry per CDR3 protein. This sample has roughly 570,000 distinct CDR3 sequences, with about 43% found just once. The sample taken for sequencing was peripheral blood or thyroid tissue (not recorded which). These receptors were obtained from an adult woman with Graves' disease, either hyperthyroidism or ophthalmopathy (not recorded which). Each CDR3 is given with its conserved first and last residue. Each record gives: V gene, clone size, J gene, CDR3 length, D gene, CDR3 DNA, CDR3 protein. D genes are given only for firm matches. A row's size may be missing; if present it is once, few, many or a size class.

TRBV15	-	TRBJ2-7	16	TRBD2	TGTGCCACCAGCAGAGATTTGGCTAGCGGGACCTACGAGCAGTACTTC	CATSRDLASGTYEQYF
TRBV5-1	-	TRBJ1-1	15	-	TGCGCCAGCAGCTTCTTCGACAGGCTGAACACTGAAGCTTCCTTT	CASSFFDRLNTEASF
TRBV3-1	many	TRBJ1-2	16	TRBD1	TGTGCCAGCAGCCACCTATCCGGGACAGGCCTCTATGGCTACACCTTC	CASSHLSGTGLYGYTF
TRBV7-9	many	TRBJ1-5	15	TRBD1	TGTGCCAGCAGCTCCAAGGGGACAGAAAATCAGCCCCAGCATTTT	CASSSKGTENQPQHF
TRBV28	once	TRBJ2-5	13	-	TGTGCCAGCAGTCAGGCGGTTTCCGAGACCCAGTACTTC	CASSQAVSETQYF
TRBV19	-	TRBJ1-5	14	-	TGTGCCAGTAGTATATCAGGGGGCAATCAGCCCCAGCATTTT	CASSISGGNQPQHF
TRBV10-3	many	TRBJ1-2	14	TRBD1	TGTGCCATCAGGAAGACAGGGACGAAATATGGCTACACCTTC	CAIRKTGTKYGYTF
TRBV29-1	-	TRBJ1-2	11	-	TGCAGCGCCCCTCGGGGGAATGGCTACACCTTC	CSAPRGNGYTF
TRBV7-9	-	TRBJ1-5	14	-	TGTGCCAGCATACCTAGCCCAGGGAACCAGCCCCAGCATTTT	CASIPSPGNQPQHF
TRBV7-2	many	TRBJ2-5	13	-	TGTGCCAGCACCCCATTATCTGGAGAGACCCAGTACTTC	CASTPLSGETQYF
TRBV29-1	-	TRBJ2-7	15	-	TGCAGCGTTCCCGGGGCAGTTAGTATATCCTACGAGCAGTACTTC	CSVPGAVSISYEQYF
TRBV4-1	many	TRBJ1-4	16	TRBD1	TGCGCCAGCAGCCAATTAGGGGGCCGCACTAATGAAAAACTGTTTTTT	CASSQLGGRTNEKLFF
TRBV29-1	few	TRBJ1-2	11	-	TGCATCACGACTGGGCGGGATGGCTACACCTTC	CITTGRDGYTF
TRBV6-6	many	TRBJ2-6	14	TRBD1	TGTGCCATACAGGGGGCGCTGGGGGCCAACGTCCTGACTTTC	CAIQGALGANVLTF
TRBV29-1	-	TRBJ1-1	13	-	TGCAGCGTTGGTAAGGGGGGGAGCACTGAAGCTTTCTTT	CSVGKGGSTEAFF
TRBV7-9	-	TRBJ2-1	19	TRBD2	TGTGCCAGCAGCCCACCCGGGACTAGCGGGCCGAGCTCCTACAATGAGCAGTTCTTC	CASSPPGTSGPSSYNEQFF
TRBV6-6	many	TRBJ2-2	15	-	TGTGCCAGCAGTTACTCGGGGGAGCGGGCCGGGGAGCTGTTTTTT	CASSYSGERAGELFF
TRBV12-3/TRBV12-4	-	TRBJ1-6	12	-	TGTGCCAGCAGCAGGGGTGGCTCACCCCTCCACTTT	CASSRGGSPLHF